This TCR beta chain derives from a study of T cells in Graves' hyperthyroidism and ophthalmopathy. Overall study context: Peripheral blood was drawn at first diagnosis, prior to all treatment.

Patients were aged 18 to 65, had disease duration under 2 months, and had newly diagnosed hyperthyroidism. This clonotype was counted ten times or more. As yet, its antigen is unknown. The germline CDR1 and CDR2 sequences are SGHTA and FQGNSA. Trimming took 1 base from V and 4 from J, leaving 13 bases between them. The CDR3 loop spans 15 amino acids. Study-wide results and caveats: In the blood, most expanded thyroid clonotypes above 0.001 appeared as well.

What was amplified from RNA transcripts were TCR beta CDR3 regions. The HTBI primer set drove a first-round RT-PCR of the TCR CDR3. TCRdb itself ran the multiplex PCR reads through MiXCR, one entry per CDR3 protein. The table records roughly 840,000 distinct CDR3 sequences, 38% of them present only once. The sequenced sample consisted of blood. This chain connects TRBV7-2 to TRBJ1-1; D may be TRBD1 (5 bases). This receptor was identified in a man between 18 and 29 years old with Graves' hyperthyroidism. Here the CDR3 reads CASSLVGGSSTEAFF. The CDR3 DNA is TGTGCCAGCAGCTTAGTTGGGGGATCGAGCACTGAAGCTTTCTTT.